The 14 T cell receptor beta chains given below trace back to one sample, sequenced in a study of blood T cell repertoires in COVID-19. Repertoires were generated with immunoSEQ multiplex PCR, while TCRdb's copy carries only in-frame clones and drops some. The sample lists roughly 180,000 clones, roughly 87% occurring once. Sequenced input: PBMCs or T cells enriched from blood (not recorded which). The origin of the receptors is a man in his forties or fifties who had recovered from COVID-19.

V gene TRBV7-2 combines with J gene TRBJ1-5, with D perhaps TRBD1 (5 bases). The CDR3 consists of 14 residues. Trimming pared 8 bases from V and 1 base from J, leaving 12 bases between. Germline values: CDR1 SGHTA, CDR2 FQGNSA. The DNA for the CDR3 is TGTGCCAGCTCTCCCGGGGGAAGCAATCAGCCCCAGCATTTT. Translating gives CASSPGGSNQPQHF.

The V and J genes are TRBV12-5 and TRBJ1-1; D not resolved. CDR3 length: 13 residues. V shed 2 bases and J shed 1 base, with 5 bases lying between them. The germline V gene has CDR1 LGHNT and CDR2 FRNRAP. The CDR3 spells CASGLTENTEAFF. The CDR3 nucleotides read TGTGCTAGTGGTTTGACAGAGAACACTGAAGCTTTCTTT.

The chain recombines TRBV10-2 with TRBJ1-5; tentatively, D is TRBD1 (6 bases). The germline V gene encodes CDR1 WSHSY and CDR2 SAAADI. V was pared by 0 bases and J by 8 bases, with 20 bases between. The CDR3 extends over 17 amino acids. This CDR3 reads CASSESNRATGAEPQHF. In DNA, the CDR3 is TGCGCCAGCAGTGAGTCTAACAGGGCGACGGGTGCTGAGCCCCAGCATTTT.

The V and J genes are TRBV5-8 and TRBJ1-4; a weak D match, TRBD1 (5 bases). Trimming pared 2 bases from V and 8 bases from J, leaving 22 bases between. This CDR3 has 17 amino acids. Germline V gene data show CDR1 as SGHTS and CDR2 as YDEGEE. The chain's CDR3 is CASSLYSGGRGREKLFF. The CDR3 coding sequence is TGTGCCAGCAGCTTATATTCGGGGGGAAGAGGACGGGAAAAACTGTTTTTT.

The chain is built from TRBV29-1 and TRBJ2-7; weak D call: TRBD1 (6 bases). The CDR3 is made up of 12 amino acids. With 6 bases removed from V and 5 bases from J, the gap between germline ends came to 14 bases. From germline, CDR1 is SQVTM and CDR2 ANQGSEA. The CDR3 reads CSVTGFENEQYF. The CDR3, as DNA: TGCAGCGTCACAGGGTTCGAGAACGAGCAGTACTTC.

The chain couples TRBV6-1 to TRBJ2-5, with D perhaps TRBD1 (6 bases). The length of the CDR3 is 14 residues. Trimming shortened V by 1 base and J by 11 bases, and 17 bases separated the two germline ends. Germline lookup yields CDR1 MNHNS and CDR2 SASEGT. This chain's CDR3 is CASSEGTVFPSQYF. The CDR3 DNA follows: TGTGCCAGCAGTGAAGGGACAGTATTTCCATCGCAGTACTTC.

This clone is a singleton in its sample. The rearrangement uses TRBV18 and TRBJ2-7; 10 nucleotides align to TRBD2. CDR1 KGHSH and CDR2 LQKENI come from the germline V gene. The V segment lost 3 bases and the J segment 2 bases; nucleotides outside the gene matches: 22. The CDR3 is 21 residues long. The CDR3 DNA reads as TGTGCCAGCTCACCGGCCAGGCGGACAGGCGGGGGACTAGCGCTGACCTACGAGCAGTACTTC. Protein product: CASSPARRTGGGLALTYEQYF. Full variable domain (outside the CDR3, taken from reference TRBV18 and TRBJ2-7): NAGVMQNPRHLVRRRGQEARLRCSPMKGHSHVYWYRQLPEEGLKFMVYLQKENIIDESGMPKERFSAEFPKEGPSILRIQQVVRGDSAAYFCASSPARRTGGGLALTYEQYFGPGTRLTVT.

Here the CDR3 DNA reads TGTGCCAGTAGTACATCCGTGAGCTCTGGAAACACCATATATTTT. Its protein product is CASSTSVSSGNTIYF. The V call is TRBV19, the J call TRBJ1-3, with D unclear. V gave up 4 bases and J gave up 0 bases, with 10 bases separating them. CDR1 and CDR2 from the germline V gene are LNHDA and SQIVND (reference sequence). The CDR3 consists of 15 residues.

This clone was picked up one time. V usage is TRBV5-1 and J usage is TRBJ2-3, with 12 bases that match TRBD1. V trimming: 4 bases; J trimming: 0 bases; junction bases outside the gene matches: 9. CDR1 is SGHRS and CDR2 is YFSETQ in the germline V gene. The CDR3 runs to 18 residues. In nucleotides, the CDR3 is TGCGCCAGCAGCCTGGGACAGGGGGCAGCCATTAGCACAGATACGCAGTATTTT. Its translation: CASSLGQGAAISTDTQYF.

This clone has only one observation. This chain uses TRBV10-2 with TRBJ1-2; D might be TRBD1 (6 bases). Trimming removed 3 bases at V and 8 bases at J, with 10 bases between. Germline V CDR1 and CDR2: WSHSY, SAAADI. This CDR3 spans 12 amino acids. CDR3 sequence reads: CASSDRGGGYTF. The CDR3, as DNA: TGCGCCAGCAGTGACCGAGGGGGAGGCTACACCTTC.

V gene TRBV5-1 combines with J gene TRBJ1-4; maybe TRBD1 (6 bases). The CDR3 totals 15 residues. Per the germline V gene, CDR1 is SGHRS and CDR2 is YFSETQ. V gave up 10 bases and J gave up 3 bases, with 19 bases separating them. In nucleotides, the CDR3 is TGCGCCTGCCAAAGGACAGTTTCGTCTAATGAAAAACTGTTTTTT. This translates into CACQRTVSSNEKLFF. Drawing the rest from reference TRBV5-1 and TRBJ1-4, the complete variable domain is KAGVTQTPRYLIKTRGQQVTLSCSPISGHRSVSWYQQTPGQGLQFLFEYFSETQRNKGNFPGRFSGRQFSNSRSEMNVSTLELGDSALYLCACQRTVSSNEKLFFGSGTQLSVL.

CDR3 residues: CAWSVQGGGVNEQFF. The CDR3 coding sequence is TGTGCCTGGAGTGTACAGGGCGGGGGGGTGAATGAGCAGTTCTTC. The chain carries TRBV30 and TRBJ2-1; 9 positions match TRBD2. V dropped 0 bases and J dropped 7; count of bases not matched to a gene: 7. This CDR3 comprises 15 residues. The germline CDR1 and CDR2 sequences are GTSNPN and SVGIG (reference sequence).

V is TRBV25-1 and J is TRBJ2-7; 7 nucleotides agree with TRBD2. The V gene's germline CDR1 is MGHDK and CDR2 SYGVNS. The CDR3 spans 14 residues. Trimming cost V 3 bases and J 2 bases; bases outside gene matches: 4. The CDR3 spells CASSDLAAPYEQYF. The CDR3 bases are TGTGCCAGCAGTGATCTAGCGGCCCCCTACGAGCAGTACTTC.

J is TRBJ1-1 and V is TRBV27; TRBD1 agrees at 7 bases. The V segment lost 7 bases and the J segment 10 bases; nucleotides outside the gene matches: 21. The CDR3 sequence is 16 residues long. CDR1 and CDR2 (germline): MNHEY, SMNVEV (reference sequence). In nucleotides, the CDR3 is TGTGCCAGCACCTCCCTCGGGACAGCCGCCTTAAGGGGAGCTTTCTTT. Translated: CASTSLGTAALRGAFF.